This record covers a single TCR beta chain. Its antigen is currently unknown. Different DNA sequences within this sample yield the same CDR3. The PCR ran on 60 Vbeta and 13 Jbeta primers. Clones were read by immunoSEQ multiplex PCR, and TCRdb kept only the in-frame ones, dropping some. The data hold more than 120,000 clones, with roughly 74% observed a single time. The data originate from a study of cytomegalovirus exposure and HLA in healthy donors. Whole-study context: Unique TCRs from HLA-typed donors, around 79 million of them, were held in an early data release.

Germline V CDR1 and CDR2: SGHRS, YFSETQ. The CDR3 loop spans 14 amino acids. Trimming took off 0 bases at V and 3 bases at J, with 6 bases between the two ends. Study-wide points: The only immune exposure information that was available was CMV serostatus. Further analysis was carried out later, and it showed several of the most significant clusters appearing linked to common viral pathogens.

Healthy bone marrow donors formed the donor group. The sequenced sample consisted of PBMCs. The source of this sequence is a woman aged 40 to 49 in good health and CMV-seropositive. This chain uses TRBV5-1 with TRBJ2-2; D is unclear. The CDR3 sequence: CASSLGHDTGELFF. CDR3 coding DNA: TGCGCCAGCAGCTTGGGGCATGACACCGGGGAGCTGTTTTTT.